Each of the 30 T cell receptor beta chains below was sequenced from the same sample in a study of cytomegalovirus exposure and HLA in healthy donors. PCR used 60 Vbeta primers and 13 Jbeta primers. This table comes from immunoSEQ multiplex PCR, and its TCRdb copy is limited to in-frame clones, with some not included. This sample contains roughly 120,000 clones. The sequenced sample consisted of PBMCs. These receptor sequences come from a man aged 30 to 45 in good health and CMV-seronegative.

The rearrangement joins TRBV6-1 to TRBJ1-2, with 8 bases identical to TRBD1. V was clipped by 7 bases and J by 4 bases; unmatched bases: 5. The V gene's germline CDR1 is MNHNS and CDR2 SASEGT. CDR3 length: 13 amino acids. CDR3 in DNA: TGTGCCAGCAATACAGGGACAGGCTATGGCTACACCTTC. Its translation: CASNTGTGYGYTF.

CDR3 loop: CSAWDWETQYF. CDR3 in DNA: TGCAGTGCTTGGGACTGGGAGACCCAGTACTTC. The gene calls are TRBV20-1 and TRBJ2-5; D perhaps matches TRBD2 (6 bases). CDR3 size: 11 residues. V dropped 5 bases and J dropped 5 bases, with 9 bases sitting between them. Germline V gene lookup returns CDR1 DFQATT and CDR2 SNEGSKA (reference sequence).

The genes are TRBV15 and TRBJ1-1; D is uncertain. CDR1 and CDR2 from the germline V gene are LNHNV and YYDKDF (reference sequence). This CDR3 region has 14 residues. The V end lost 0 bases, the J end lost 2 bases, and 7 bases lay between the germline ends. CDR3 sequence reads: CATSRERFNTEAFF. CDR3 sequence (DNA): TGTGCCACCAGCAGAGAGAGGTTTAACACTGAAGCTTTCTTT.

V and J are TRBV5-1 and TRBJ2-7; a weak D match, TRBD2 (6 bases). Trimming cost V 0 bases and J 4 bases, with 8 bases left between them. Per germline, CDR1 SGHRS and CDR2 YFSETQ. The CDR3 is 13 amino acids. The CDR3 DNA sequence: TGCGCCAGCAGCTTGGGGGGAGGATACGAGCAGTACTTC. Translating it yields CASSLGGGYEQYF.

Comment on this clone: A read error may account for a junction end that differs from germline. The chain links TRBV7-9 to TRBJ2-5, with TRBD2 matching 7 bases. The CDR3 length is 15 residues. Germline lookup yields CDR1 SEHNR and CDR2 FQNEAQ (reference sequence). The CDR3 here is CVSSWGGNNQETQYF. The CDR3 DNA follows: TGTGTCAGCAGCTGGGGGGGAAACAACCAAGAGACCCAGTACTTC.

This chain's CDR3 is CATSRASTGLTYEQYF. For the CDR3, the DNA is TGTGCCACCAGCAGAGCGTCGACAGGGCTCACCTACGAGCAGTACTTC. The chain recombines TRBV15 with TRBJ2-7, with 7 nucleotides matching TRBD1. Germline assignment: CDR1 LNHNV and CDR2 YYDKDF (reference sequence). The CDR3 consists of 16 residues. Unmatched junction bases numbered 8, after V lost 1 base and J lost 2 bases.

The V and J genes are TRBV7-9 and TRBJ2-1; TRBD2 aligns across 7 bases. Trimming cost V 1 base and J 6 bases; bases outside gene matches: 9. Looked up from germline, CDR1 is SEHNR and CDR2 is FQNEAQ (reference sequence). CDR3 length: 16 amino acids. The chain's CDR3 is CASSLVPAGVGNEQFF. The CDR3 nucleotides read TGTGCCAGCAGCTTAGTACCGGCGGGGGTTGGCAATGAGCAGTTCTTC.

V usage is TRBV10-3 and J usage is TRBJ2-3; D is perhaps TRBD1 (6 bases). The CDR3 length is 15 residues. Germline assignment: CDR1 ENHRY and CDR2 SYGVKD. V gave up 2 bases and J gave up 2 bases, with 11 bases separating them. The DNA for the CDR3 is TGTGCCATCAGTGAGGGCCTGGGGGCCACAGATACGCAGTATTTT. Encoded protein: CAISEGLGATDTQYF.

V gene TRBV19 combines with J gene TRBJ1-2; 8 bases agree with TRBD1. The germline CDR1 and CDR2 sequences are LNHDA and SQIVND (reference sequence). CDR3 length: 14 amino acids. Trimming took 6 bases from V and 2 from J; bases not matched to a gene: 5. This CDR3 is CASRRDRTNYGYTF. The CDR3 DNA reads as TGTGCCAGTAGGCGGGACAGGACGAACTATGGCTACACCTTC.

This rearrangement joins TRBV5-6 to TRBJ1-5; D gene uncertain. V lost 0 bases and J lost 7, with 5 bases in between. This CDR3 is built from 12 residues. CDR1 and CDR2 from the germline V gene are SGHDT and YYEEEE. CDR3 sequence: CASSLVGQPQHF. CDR3 DNA: TGTGCCAGCAGCTTGGTCGGGCAGCCCCAGCATTTT. Complete variable domain (other parts from reference TRBV5-6 and TRBJ1-5): DAGVTQSPTHLIKTRGQQVTLRCSPKSGHDTVSWYQQALGQGPQFIFQYYEEEERQRGNFPDRFSGHQFPNYSSELNVNALLLGDSALYLCASSLVGQPQHFGDGTRLSIL.

V usage is TRBV18 and J usage is TRBJ2-5; 9 positions match TRBD1. From germline, CDR1 is KGHSH and CDR2 LQKENI. V shed 5 bases and J 2 bases; nucleotides not matched to a gene: 9. The length of the CDR3 is 16 residues. DNA of the CDR3: TGTGCCAGCTCATCATTAGGAGACAGGGGGCAAGAGACCCAGTACTTC. It encodes CASSSLGDRGQETQYF.

The chain has TRBV10-2 and TRBJ2-6, with D perhaps TRBD2 (7 bases). Trimming stripped 3 bases from V and 1 base from J, with 10 bases between. Germline CDR1 WSHSY, CDR2 SAAADI. CDR3 length: 16 amino acids. DNA of the CDR3: TGCGCCAGCAGTGATCGGGGGGCGTCTGGGGCCAACGTCCTGACTTTC. It yields the protein CASSDRGASGANVLTF.

This chain joins TRBV7-2 and TRBJ2-5, with a possible D match to TRBD1 (7 bases). The CDR3 consists of 14 residues. Trimming cost V 4 bases and J 2 bases, with 11 bases left between them. Germline loops: CDR1 SGHTA, CDR2 FQGNSA. CDR3 sequence: CASSSQGGQETQYF. The DNA for the CDR3 is TGTGCCAGCAGCTCCCAGGGGGGACAAGAGACCCAGTACTTC.

The chain couples TRBV5-5 to TRBJ1-5, with 7 bases that match TRBD1. Germline assignment: CDR1 SGHKS and CDR2 YYEKEE (reference sequence). With V trimmed by 4 bases and J by 0 bases, 4 bases remained unmatched. The CDR3 loop spans 15 amino acids. In nucleotides, the CDR3 is TGTGCCAGCAGCGGACAGGAATTTAGCAATCAGCCCCAGCATTTT. Encoded protein: CASSGQEFSNQPQHF.

This chain connects TRBV7-9 to TRBJ1-1; no clear D. Between the trimmed V and J ends, which lost 5 bases and 8 bases, there was a span of 15 bases. From germline, CDR1 is SEHNR and CDR2 FQNEAQ (reference sequence). CDR3 size: 13 residues. The CDR3 sequence: CASSLGLSREAFF. For the CDR3, the DNA is TGTGCCAGCAGCCTCGGACTTTCAAGGGAAGCTTTCTTT. The full variable domain, its missing parts supplied by reference TRBV7-9 and TRBJ1-1, is DTGVSQNPRHKITKRGQNVTFRCDPISEHNRLYWYRQTLGQGPEFLTYFQNEAQLEKSRLLSDRFSAERPKGSFSTLEIQRTEQGDSAMYLCASSLGLSREAFFGQGTRLTVV.

The chain uses TRBV2 and TRBJ1-1, with D unresolved. V lost 4 bases and J lost 7, with 7 bases in between. Per the germline V gene, CDR1 is SNHLY and CDR2 is FYNNEI. The CDR3 has 11 amino acids. As DNA, the CDR3 is TGTGCCAGCAGTGGACGGGTTGAAGCTTTCTTT. Translation: CASSGRVEAFF.

This chain's CDR3 is CASIPTDRESEAFF. For the CDR3, the DNA is TGTGCCAGTATCCCCACCGACAGGGAGAGTGAAGCTTTCTTT. The chain combines TRBV19 with TRBJ1-1, with TRBD1 matching over 7 bases. Losses at the gene ends were 7 bases for V and 7 bases for J; bases not matched to a gene: 12. In germline, CDR1 is LNHDA, CDR2 SQIVND (reference sequence). CDR3 size: 14 residues.

This chain joins TRBV12-5 and TRBJ1-1, with D perhaps matching TRBD1 (5 bases). Trimming shortened V by 0 bases and J by 11 bases, and 13 bases separated the two germline ends. The CDR3 is made up of 13 amino acids. CDR1 is LGHNT and CDR2 is FRNRAP in the germline V gene. The CDR3 loop reads CASGLVGIRDAFF. For the CDR3, the DNA is TGTGCTAGTGGTTTGGTAGGGATCAGGGATGCTTTCTTT. The variable domain in full, completed from reference TRBV12-5 and TRBJ1-1, reads DARVTQTPRHKVTEMGQEVTMRCQPILGHNTVFWYRQTMMQGLELLAYFRNRAPLDDSGMPKDRFSAEMPDATLATLKIQPSEPRDSAVYFCASGLVGIRDAFFGQGTRLTVV.

CDR3 residues: CASSDSAGFTGANVLTF. The CDR3 DNA sequence: TGTGCCAGCAGTGACTCAGCAGGATTTACTGGGGCCAACGTCCTGACTTTC. V is TRBV6-4 and J is TRBJ2-6; D remains unclear. The germline gives CDR1 MRHNA, CDR2 SNTAGT. The CDR3 has 17 residues. V dropped 0 bases and J dropped 2 bases, with 11 bases sitting between them.

The chain uses TRBV6-5 and TRBJ1-2, with D tentatively TRBD1 (5 bases). CDR1 and CDR2 from the germline V gene are MNHEY and SVGAGI. The CDR3 loop spans 14 amino acids. The ends were cut back, 0 bases at V and 7 bases at J, with 12 bases in the middle. The CDR3 reads CASSYSFGGTGYTF. In DNA form, the CDR3 reads TGTGCCAGCAGTTACTCGTTTGGAGGGACTGGCTACACCTTC.

The chain employs TRBV28 and TRBJ1-2; TRBD1 matches at 9 bases. With V trimmed by 6 bases and J by 8 bases, 10 bases remained unmatched. The CDR3 runs to 14 residues. Germline-derived CDR1 and CDR2 are MDHEN and SYDVKM. CDR3 DNA: TGTGCCAGCAGCCGGACAGGGGACGGGGTCGGCTACACCTTC. Amino acids: CASSRTGDGVGYTF.

The V gene is TRBV19, the J gene TRBJ2-3; 8 bases align to TRBD2. The junction had 8 bases not matched to a gene; V was cut back by 3 bases and J by 3 bases. The CDR3 spans 16 residues. In germline, CDR1 is LNHDA, CDR2 SQIVND (reference sequence). CDR3 amino acids: CASSISERGITDTQYF. In nucleotides, the CDR3 is TGTGCCAGTAGTATTTCTGAGCGGGGGATAACAGATACGCAGTATTTT.

The chain carries TRBV5-1 and TRBJ2-1, with 9 bases matching TRBD2. This CDR3 has 13 amino acids. The germline V gene has CDR1 SGHRS and CDR2 YFSETQ. Unmatched junction bases numbered 2, after V lost 3 bases and J lost 7 bases. CDR3 amino acids: CASSSTSGNEQFF. In DNA, the CDR3 is TGCGCCAGCAGCTCTACTAGCGGGAATGAGCAGTTCTTC.

This chain uses TRBV7-9 with TRBJ1-2; tentative D call: TRBD1 (5 bases). Germline CDR1 and CDR2: SEHNR and FQNEAQ (reference sequence). V dropped 5 bases and J dropped 4 bases, with 17 bases sitting between them. CDR3 size: 15 residues. The CDR3 reads CASSPWGGISYGYTF. As DNA, the CDR3 is TGTGCCAGCAGCCCTTGGGGGGGAATAAGCTATGGCTACACCTTC.

This chain connects TRBV6-1 to TRBJ1-1; D gene unclear. CDR1 and CDR2 from the germline V gene are MNHNS and SASEGT. Trimming took off 6 bases at V and 11 bases at J, with 22 bases between the two ends. This CDR3 spans 14 amino acids. DNA for the CDR3: TGTGCCAGCAGACGAACTGTAGAGGCGTCTGTCGCTTTCTTT. This encodes CASRRTVEASVAFF.

V and J are TRBV4-2 and TRBJ2-3; 9 positions match TRBD2. Germline lookup yields CDR1 LGHNA and CDR2 YNFKEQ. The CDR3 loop spans 15 amino acids. With 5 bases clipped from V and 6 bases from J, the junction kept 9 bases outside the gene matches. CDR3 in amino acids: CASSFRRGGEDTQYF. The CDR3 nucleotides are TGTGCCAGCAGCTTCCGGCGGGGGGGCGAGGATACGCAGTATTTT.

Note on this clone: This sample includes further DNA sequences coding for the same CDR3. The rearrangement uses TRBV19 and TRBJ1-1; 8 nucleotides match TRBD1. CDR3 length: 13 amino acids. CDR1 and CDR2 from the germline V gene are LNHDA and SQIVND (reference sequence). The ends lost 7 bases at V and 4 bases at J; junction bases unmatched: 5. CDR3 loop: CASIRGPGTEAFF. The CDR3 DNA follows: TGTGCCAGTATCAGGGGGCCCGGCACTGAAGCTTTCTTT. Supplemented by reference TRBV19 and TRBJ1-1, the full variable domain reads DGGITQSPKYLFRKEGQNVTLSCEQNLNHDAMYWYRQDPGQGLRLIYYSQIVNDFQKGDIAEGYSVSREKKESFPLTVTSAQKNPTAFYLCASIRGPGTEAFFGQGTRLTVV.

V usage is TRBV30 and J usage is TRBJ2-1; TRBD2 is a possible D gene (5 bases). This CDR3 spans 15 amino acids. The germline V and J ends were trimmed by 0 bases and 7 bases, with 16 bases remaining between them. Looked up from germline, CDR1 is GTSNPN and CDR2 is SVGIG (reference sequence). The CDR3 spells CAWSVWTSSRNEQFF. CDR3 DNA: TGTGCCTGGAGTGTCTGGACTTCGTCGAGGAATGAGCAGTTCTTC.

The chain links TRBV6-5 to TRBJ2-7, with TRBD1 identical over 9 bases. J lost 5 bases, V lost 5 bases, and 10 bases had no gene match. Germline CDR1 and CDR2: MNHEY and SVGAGI. This CDR3 spans 15 amino acids. The CDR3, as DNA: TGTGCCAGCAGTCCCCCCGGGACAGGGCCCCACGAGCAGTACTTC. This gives the protein CASSPPGTGPHEQYF.

The V and J genes are TRBV13 and TRBJ1-4; D possibly corresponds to TRBD1 (6 bases). The length of the CDR3 is 15 residues. V lost 0 bases, J lost 8 bases, and 13 bases lay in between. Germline CDR1 is PRHDT and CDR2 is FYEKMQ (reference sequence). CDR3 region: CASSLGGQGQEKLFF. As DNA, the CDR3 is TGTGCCAGCAGCTTAGGGGGGCAAGGACAGGAAAAACTGTTTTTT.